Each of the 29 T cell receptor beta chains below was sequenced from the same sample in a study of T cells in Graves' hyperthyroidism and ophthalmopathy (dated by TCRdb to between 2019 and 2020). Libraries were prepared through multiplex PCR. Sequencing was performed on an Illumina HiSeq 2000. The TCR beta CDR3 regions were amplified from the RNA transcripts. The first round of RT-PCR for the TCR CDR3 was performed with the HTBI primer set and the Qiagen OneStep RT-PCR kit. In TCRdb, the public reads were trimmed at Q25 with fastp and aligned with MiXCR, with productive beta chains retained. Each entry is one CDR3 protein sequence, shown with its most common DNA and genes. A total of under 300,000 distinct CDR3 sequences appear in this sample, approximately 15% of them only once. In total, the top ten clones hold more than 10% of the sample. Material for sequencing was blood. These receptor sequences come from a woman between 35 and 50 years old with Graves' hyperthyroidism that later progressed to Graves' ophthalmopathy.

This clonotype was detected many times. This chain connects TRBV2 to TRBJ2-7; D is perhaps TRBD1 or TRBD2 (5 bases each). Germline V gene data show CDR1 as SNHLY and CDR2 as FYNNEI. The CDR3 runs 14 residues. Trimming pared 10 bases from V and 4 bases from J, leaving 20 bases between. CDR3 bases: TGTGCCACTTCCGGGACCACCAGGCTGTACGAGCAGTACTTC. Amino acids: CATSGTTRLYEQYF.

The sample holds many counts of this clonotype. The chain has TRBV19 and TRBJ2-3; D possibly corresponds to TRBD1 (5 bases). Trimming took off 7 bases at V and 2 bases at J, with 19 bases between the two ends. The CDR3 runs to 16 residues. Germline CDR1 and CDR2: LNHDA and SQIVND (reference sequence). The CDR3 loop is CASKPQGHGFTDTQYF. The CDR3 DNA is TGTGCCAGTAAACCTCAAGGACACGGATTCACAGATACGCAGTATTTT.

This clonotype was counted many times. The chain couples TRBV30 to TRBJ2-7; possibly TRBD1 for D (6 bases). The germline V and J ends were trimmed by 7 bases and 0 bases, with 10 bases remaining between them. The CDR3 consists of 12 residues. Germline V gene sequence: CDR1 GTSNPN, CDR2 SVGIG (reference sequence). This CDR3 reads CALDRSSYEQYF. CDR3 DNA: TGTGCCTTGGACAGAAGCTCCTACGAGCAGTACTTC. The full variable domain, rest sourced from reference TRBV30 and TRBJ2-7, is SQTIHQWPATLVQPVGSPLSLECTVEGTSNPNLYWYRQAAGRGLQLLFYSVGIGQISSEVPQNLSASRPQDRQFILSSKKLLLSDSGFYLCALDRSSYEQYFGPGTRLTVT.

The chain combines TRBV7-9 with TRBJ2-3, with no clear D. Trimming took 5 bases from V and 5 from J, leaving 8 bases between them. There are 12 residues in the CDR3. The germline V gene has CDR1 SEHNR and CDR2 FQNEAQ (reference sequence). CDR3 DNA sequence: TGTGCCAGCAGCAGGTGGGGAGATACGCAGTATTTT. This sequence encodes CASSRWGDTQYF. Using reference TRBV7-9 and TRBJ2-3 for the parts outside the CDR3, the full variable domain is DTGVSQNPRHKITKRGQNVTFRCDPISEHNRLYWYRQTLGQGPEFLTYFQNEAQLEKSRLLSDRFSAERPKGSFSTLEIQRTEQGDSAMYLCASSRWGDTQYFGPGTRLTVL.

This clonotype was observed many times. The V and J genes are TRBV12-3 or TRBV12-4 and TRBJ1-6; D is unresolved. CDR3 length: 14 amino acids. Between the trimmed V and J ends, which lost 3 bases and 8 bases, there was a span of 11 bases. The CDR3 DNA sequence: TGTGCCAGCAGTTTTCGGGGTACGGATTCACCCCTCCACTTT. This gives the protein CASSFRGTDSPLHF.

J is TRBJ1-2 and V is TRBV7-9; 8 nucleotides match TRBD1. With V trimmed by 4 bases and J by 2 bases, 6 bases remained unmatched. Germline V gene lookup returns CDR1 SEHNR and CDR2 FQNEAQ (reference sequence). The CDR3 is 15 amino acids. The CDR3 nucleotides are TGTGCCAGCAGCTCCTGGGACAGGCAAAACTATGGCTACACCTTC. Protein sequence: CASSSWDRQNYGYTF. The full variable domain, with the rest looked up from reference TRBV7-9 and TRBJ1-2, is DTGVSQNPRHKITKRGQNVTFRCDPISEHNRLYWYRQTLGQGPEFLTYFQNEAQLEKSRLLSDRFSAERPKGSFSTLEIQRTEQGDSAMYLCASSSWDRQNYGYTFGSGTRLTVV.

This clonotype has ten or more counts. The CDR3 loop reads CASRNNRGRGGTEAFF. Written as DNA, the CDR3 is TGTGCCAGTAGGAATAACAGGGGGCGTGGAGGCACTGAAGCTTTCTTT. The chain carries TRBV19 and TRBJ1-1; 9 bases fit TRBD1. Germline values: CDR1 LNHDA, CDR2 SQIVND (reference sequence). The CDR3 is 16 amino acids. The V and J ends lost 6 bases and 4 bases, in that order; junction bases with no gene match: 12.

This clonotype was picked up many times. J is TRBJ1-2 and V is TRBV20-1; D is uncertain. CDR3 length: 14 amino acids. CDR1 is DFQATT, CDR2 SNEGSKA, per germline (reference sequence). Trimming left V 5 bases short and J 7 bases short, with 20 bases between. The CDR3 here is CSAFPGSVKVGYTF. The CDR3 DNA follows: TGCAGTGCTTTCCCCGGGTCGGTAAAGGTTGGCTACACCTTC.

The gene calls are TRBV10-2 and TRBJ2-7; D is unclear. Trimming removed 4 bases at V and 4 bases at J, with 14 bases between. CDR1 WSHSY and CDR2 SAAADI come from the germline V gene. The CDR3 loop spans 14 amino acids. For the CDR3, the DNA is TGCGCCAGCAGTGTTGGCTACGGGTCATACGAGCAGTACTTC. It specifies CASSVGYGSYEQYF.

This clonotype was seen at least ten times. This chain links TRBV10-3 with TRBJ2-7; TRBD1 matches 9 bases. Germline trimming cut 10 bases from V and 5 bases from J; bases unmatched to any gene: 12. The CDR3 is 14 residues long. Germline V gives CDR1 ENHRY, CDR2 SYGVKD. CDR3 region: CATLPGQGSNEQYF. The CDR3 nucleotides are TGTGCCACCCTACCGGGACAGGGTTCCAACGAGCAGTACTTC.

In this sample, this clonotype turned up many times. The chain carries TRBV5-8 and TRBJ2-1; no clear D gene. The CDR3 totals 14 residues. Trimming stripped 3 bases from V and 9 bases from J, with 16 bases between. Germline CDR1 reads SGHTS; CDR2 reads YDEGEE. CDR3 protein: CASSYWVSSGEQFF. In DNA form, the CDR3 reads TGTGCCAGCAGCTACTGGGTCTCCAGTGGTGAGCAGTTCTTC.

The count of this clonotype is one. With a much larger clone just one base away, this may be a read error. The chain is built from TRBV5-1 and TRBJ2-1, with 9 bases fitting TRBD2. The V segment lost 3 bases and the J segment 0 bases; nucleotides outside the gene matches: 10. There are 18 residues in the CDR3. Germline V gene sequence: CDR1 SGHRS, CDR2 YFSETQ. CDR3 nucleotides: TGCGCCAGCAGCTCGTCGCTAGCGGGAACCAGCTCCTACAATGAGCAGTTCTTC. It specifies CASSSSLAGTSSYNEQFF.

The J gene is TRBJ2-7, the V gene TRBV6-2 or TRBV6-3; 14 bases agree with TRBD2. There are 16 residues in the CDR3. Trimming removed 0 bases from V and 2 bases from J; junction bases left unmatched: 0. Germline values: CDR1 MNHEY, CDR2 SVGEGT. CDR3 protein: CASSYSTSGRAYEQYF. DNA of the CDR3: TGTGCCAGCAGTTACTCGACTAGCGGGAGGGCCTACGAGCAGTACTTC.

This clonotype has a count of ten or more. The chain's CDR3 is CASLGGRRYNEQFF. The CDR3 bases are TGTGCCAGCCTCGGGGGGCGACGCTACAATGAGCAGTTCTTC. V and J are TRBV28 and TRBJ2-1; perhaps TRBD2 as D (7 bases). CDR1 is MDHEN and CDR2 is SYDVKM in the germline V gene. Trimming cost V 8 bases and J 3 bases, with 14 bases left between them. The CDR3 totals 14 residues.

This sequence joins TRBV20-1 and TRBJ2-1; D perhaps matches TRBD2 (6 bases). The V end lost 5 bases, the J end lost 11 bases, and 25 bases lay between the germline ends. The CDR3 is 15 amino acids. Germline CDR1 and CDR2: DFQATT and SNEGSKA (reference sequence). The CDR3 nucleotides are TGCAGTGCTTTTCTTAAGGGGAGCCGGAGGGATCAGCAGTTCTTC. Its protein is CSAFLKGSRRDQQFF.

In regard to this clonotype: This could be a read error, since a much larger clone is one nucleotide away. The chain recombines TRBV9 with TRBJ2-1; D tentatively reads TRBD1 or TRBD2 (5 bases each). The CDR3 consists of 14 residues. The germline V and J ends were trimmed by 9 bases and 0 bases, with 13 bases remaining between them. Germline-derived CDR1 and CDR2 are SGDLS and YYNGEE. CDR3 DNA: TGTGCCAACGGTGGGGGTAGCTCCTACAATGAGCAGTTCTTC. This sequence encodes CANGGGSSYNEQFF.

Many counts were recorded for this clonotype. DNA for the CDR3: TGTGCCAGCAGCATCCGGACAGGGAGGGAAGAGACCCAGTACTTC. Residues: CASSIRTGREETQYF. The gene calls are TRBV13 and TRBJ2-5, with D possibly TRBD1 on 8 matching bases. Trimming pared 5 bases from V and 3 bases from J, leaving 16 bases between. The CDR3 is 15 amino acids. CDR1 is PRHDT, CDR2 FYEKMQ, per germline (reference sequence).

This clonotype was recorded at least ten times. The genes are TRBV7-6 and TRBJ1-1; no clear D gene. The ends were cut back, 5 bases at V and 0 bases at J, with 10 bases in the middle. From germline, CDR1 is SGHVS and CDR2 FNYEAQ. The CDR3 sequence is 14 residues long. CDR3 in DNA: TGTGCCAGCAGCCCCCAGGCTATGAACACTGAAGCTTTCTTT. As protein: CASSPQAMNTEAFF.

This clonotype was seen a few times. CDR3 nucleotide sequence: TGTGCCAGCACCCGACGTAGAACCGGGACAGGGGGCAGGAACACTGAAGCTTTCTTT. Its translation is CASTRRRTGTGGRNTEAFF. This chain links TRBV7-3 with TRBJ1-1; 12 bases align to TRBD1. This CDR3 comprises 19 residues. V lost 7 bases and J lost 1; bases outside the gene matches: 16. In germline, CDR1 is SGHTA, CDR2 FQGTGA.

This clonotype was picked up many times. The CDR3 spells CAISIKDSYTEAFF. For the CDR3, the DNA is TGTGCCATCAGTATCAAGGACAGTTACACTGAAGCTTTCTTT. The chain links TRBV10-3 to TRBJ1-1, with D maybe TRBD1 (6 bases). The germline CDR1 and CDR2 sequences are ENHRY and SYGVKD. V lost 5 bases and J lost 3, with 13 bases in between. The length of the CDR3 is 14 residues.

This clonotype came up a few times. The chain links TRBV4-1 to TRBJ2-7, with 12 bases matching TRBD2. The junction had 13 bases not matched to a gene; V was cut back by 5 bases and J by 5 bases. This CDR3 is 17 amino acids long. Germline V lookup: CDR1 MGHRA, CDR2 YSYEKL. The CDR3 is CASSSGLAGPLDHEQYF. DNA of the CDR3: TGCGCCAGCAGCTCCGGACTAGCGGGGCCCCTGGATCACGAGCAGTACTTC.

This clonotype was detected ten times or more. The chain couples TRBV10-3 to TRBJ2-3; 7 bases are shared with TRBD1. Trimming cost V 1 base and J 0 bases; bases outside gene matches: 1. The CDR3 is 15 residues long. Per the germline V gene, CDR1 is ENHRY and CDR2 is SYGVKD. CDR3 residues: CAISEWDSSTDTQYF. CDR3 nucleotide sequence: TGTGCCATCAGTGAGTGGGACAGTAGCACAGATACGCAGTATTTT.

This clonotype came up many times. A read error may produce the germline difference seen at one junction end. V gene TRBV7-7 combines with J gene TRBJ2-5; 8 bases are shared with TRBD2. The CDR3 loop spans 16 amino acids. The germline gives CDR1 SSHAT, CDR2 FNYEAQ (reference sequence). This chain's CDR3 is CASSLGTGGGQETQYF. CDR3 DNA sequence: TGTGCTAGCAGCTTGGGGACGGGAGGGGGCCAAGAGACCCAGTACTTC.

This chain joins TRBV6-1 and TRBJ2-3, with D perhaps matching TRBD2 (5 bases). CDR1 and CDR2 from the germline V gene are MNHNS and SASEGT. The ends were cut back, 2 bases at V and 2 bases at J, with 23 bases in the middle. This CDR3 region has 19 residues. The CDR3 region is CASSEPYAGPLDHTDTQYF. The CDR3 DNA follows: TGTGCCAGCAGTGAACCGTACGCGGGCCCCCTAGATCACACAGATACGCAGTATTTT.

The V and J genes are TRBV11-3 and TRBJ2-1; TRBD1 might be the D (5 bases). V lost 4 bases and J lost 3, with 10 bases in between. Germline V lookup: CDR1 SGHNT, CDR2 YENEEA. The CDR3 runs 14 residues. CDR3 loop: CASSSFRGYNEQFF. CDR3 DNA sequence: TGTGCCAGCAGCTCCTTTAGGGGCTACAATGAGCAGTTCTTC.

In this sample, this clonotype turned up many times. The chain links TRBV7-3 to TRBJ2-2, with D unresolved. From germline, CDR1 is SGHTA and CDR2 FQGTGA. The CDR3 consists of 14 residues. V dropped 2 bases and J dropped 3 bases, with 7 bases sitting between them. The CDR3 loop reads CASSLAFDTGELFF. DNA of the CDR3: TGTGCCAGCAGCTTAGCATTTGACACCGGGGAGCTGTTTTTT.

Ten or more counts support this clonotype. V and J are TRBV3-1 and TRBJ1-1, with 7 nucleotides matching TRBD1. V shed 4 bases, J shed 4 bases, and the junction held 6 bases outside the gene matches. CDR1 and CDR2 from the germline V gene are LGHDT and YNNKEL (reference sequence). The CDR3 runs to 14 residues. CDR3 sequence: CASSRRAGGTEAFF. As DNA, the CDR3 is TGTGCCAGCAGCCGAAGGGCAGGGGGCACTGAAGCTTTCTTT. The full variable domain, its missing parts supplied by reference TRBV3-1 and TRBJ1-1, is DTAVSQTPKYLVTQMGNDKSIKCEQNLGHDTMYWYKQDSKKFLKIMFSYNNKELIINETVPNRFSPKSPDKAHLNLHINSLELGDSAVYFCASSRRAGGTEAFFGQGTRLTVV.

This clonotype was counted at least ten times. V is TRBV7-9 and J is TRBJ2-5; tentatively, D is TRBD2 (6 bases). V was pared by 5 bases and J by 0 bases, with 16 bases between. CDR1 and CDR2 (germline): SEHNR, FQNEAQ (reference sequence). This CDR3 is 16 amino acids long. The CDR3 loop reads CASSRSPSAYQETQYF. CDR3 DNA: TGTGCCAGCAGCCGCTCGCCTAGCGCGTACCAAGAGACCCAGTACTTC.

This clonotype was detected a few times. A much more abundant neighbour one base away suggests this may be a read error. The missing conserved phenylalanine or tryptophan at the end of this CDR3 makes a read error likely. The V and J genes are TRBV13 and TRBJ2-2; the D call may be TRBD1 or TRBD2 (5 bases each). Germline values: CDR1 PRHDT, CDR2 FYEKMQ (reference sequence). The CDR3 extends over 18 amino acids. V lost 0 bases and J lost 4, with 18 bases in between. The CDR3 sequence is CASSLGLWDLPGTGELFS. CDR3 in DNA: TGTGCCAGCAGCTTAGGCCTGTGGGACCTGCCTGGCACCGGGGAGCTGTTTTCT.